The rows below give T cell receptor beta chains drawn from one sample of a study of blood T cell repertoires in COVID-19. TCRdb's copy holds only in-frame clones and misses some; the assay was immunoSEQ multiplex PCR. The sample holds under 200,000 clones, over 80% seen once. Sequences were obtained from PBMCs or T cells enriched from blood (not recorded which). These receptors were taken from a woman between 25 and 40 years old who had been exposed to COVID-19. Both conserved end residues are part of each CDR3. D genes are given only for firm matches. Expanded clones get a size class; other rows say once, few or many, or leave the size out.

d_call	v_call	clone_size	j_call	cdr3_aa	cdr3_nt
.	TRBV7-9	.	TRBJ2-5	CASSLVGEETQYF	TGTGCCAGCAGCTTAGTAGGGGAAGAGACCCAGTACTTC
.	TRBV25-1	.	TRBJ1-2	CASQTDGSYGYTF	TGTGCCAGCCAGACCGACGGGAGCTATGGCTACACCTTC
TRBD2	TRBV6-5	.	TRBJ2-5	CASSYPTGTKGETQYF	TGTGCCAGCAGTTACCCCACCGGGACTAAGGGAGAGACCCAGTACTTC
TRBD1	TRBV29-1	.	TRBJ2-2	CSASPGQGSTGELFF	TGCAGCGCATCACCAGGACAGGGGAGCACCGGGGAGCTGTTTTTT
.	TRBV7-2	few	TRBJ1-5	CASSLLSGHSNQPQHF	TGTGCCAGCAGCCTCCTGTCAGGGCATAGCAATCAGCCCCAGCATTTT
TRBD1	TRBV18	once	TRBJ1-5	CASLGTGSQPQHF	TGTGCCAGCTTGGGGACAGGGAGTCAGCCCCAGCATTTT
.	TRBV3-1/TRBV3-2	once	TRBJ2-3	CASSSEAYTDTQYF	TGTGCCAGCAGTTCCGAAGCATACACAGATACGCAGTATTTT
TRBD2	TRBV7-2	.	TRBJ2-3	CASSLLGAGGTDTQYF	TGTGCCAGCAGCTTATTAGGGGCGGGGGGCACAGATACGCAGTATTTT
TRBD2	TRBV5-4	.	TRBJ2-7	CASSPPGVAGDTYEQYF	TGTGCCAGCAGCCCCCCGGGGGTAGCGGGGGATACCTACGAGCAGTACTTC
.	TRBV3-1/TRBV3-2	.	TRBJ2-2	CASSPQVWRVGKNTGELFF	TGTGCCAGCAGCCCCCAAGTCTGGCGGGTCGGAAAGAACACCGGGGAGCTGTTTTTT
TRBD1	TRBV5-6	.	TRBJ2-3	CASSFYRGQYGTDTQYF	TGTGCCAGCAGTTTTTACAGGGGGCAGTACGGCACAGATACGCAGTATTTT